The clone carrying this TCR beta chain turned up a few times. Its antigen is not known. Recently diagnosed hyperthyroidism of less than 2 months' duration affected patients aged 18 to 65. Every diagnosis used clinical symptoms, serum thyroxine and TRAb, thyroid ultrasound and orbital computed tomography. The sample comes from a study of T cells in Graves' hyperthyroidism and ophthalmopathy. Study findings and constraints: Among thyroid clonotypes expanded above 0.001, most also appeared in blood.

Amplified TCR beta CDR3 regions derived from RNA transcripts. First-round RT-PCR of the TCR CDR3 relied on the HTBI primer set. TCRdb ran MiXCR on the multiplex PCR reads and lists one entry per CDR3 protein. The sample holds about 740,000 distinct CDR3 sequences; about 15% are singletons and the top ten take 9.5% to 13%. J gave up 0 bases and V 7 bases, and 6 bases lay outside the gene matches. Germline V gene lookup returns CDR1 SEHNR and CDR2 FQNEAQ (reference sequence). CDR3 size: 15 residues. Sequenced input: blood. The sequence came from a woman under 30 with Graves' hyperthyroidism. The J gene is TRBJ2-1, the V gene TRBV7-9, with 7 bases fitting TRBD1. Here the CDR3 DNA reads TGTGCCAGCAAAACAGGGGATCCCTCCTACAATGAGCAGTTCTTC. It encodes CASKTGDPSYNEQFF.